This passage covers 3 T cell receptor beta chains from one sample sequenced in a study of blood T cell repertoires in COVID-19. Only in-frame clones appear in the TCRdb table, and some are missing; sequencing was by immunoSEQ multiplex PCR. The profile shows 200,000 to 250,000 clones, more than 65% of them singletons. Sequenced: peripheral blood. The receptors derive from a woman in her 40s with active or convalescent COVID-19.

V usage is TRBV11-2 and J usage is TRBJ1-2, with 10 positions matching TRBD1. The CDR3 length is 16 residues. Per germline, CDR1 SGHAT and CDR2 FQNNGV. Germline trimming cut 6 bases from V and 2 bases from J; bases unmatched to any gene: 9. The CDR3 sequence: CASSSPGQGLNYGYTF. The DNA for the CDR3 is TGTGCCAGCAGTTCACCGGGACAGGGGCTCAACTATGGCTACACCTTC. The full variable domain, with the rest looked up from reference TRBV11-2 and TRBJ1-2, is EAGVAQSPRYKIIEKRQSVAFWCNPISGHATLYWYQQILGQGPKLLIQFQNNGVVDDSQLPKDRFSAERLKGVDSTLKIQPAKLEDSAVYLCASSSPGQGLNYGYTFGSGTRLTVV.

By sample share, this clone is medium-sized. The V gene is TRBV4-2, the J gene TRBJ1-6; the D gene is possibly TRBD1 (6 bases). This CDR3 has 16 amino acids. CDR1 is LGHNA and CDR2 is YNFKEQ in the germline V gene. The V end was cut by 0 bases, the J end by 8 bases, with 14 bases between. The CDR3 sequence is CASSQESRGYDSPLHF. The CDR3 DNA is TGTGCCAGCAGCCAAGAATCCAGGGGATATGATTCACCCCTCCACTTT.

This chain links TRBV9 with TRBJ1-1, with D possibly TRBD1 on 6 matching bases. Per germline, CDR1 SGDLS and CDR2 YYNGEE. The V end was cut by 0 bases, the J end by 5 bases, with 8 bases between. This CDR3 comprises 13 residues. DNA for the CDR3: TGTGCCAGCAGCGTAGAGGGGGAAACTGAAGCTTTCTTT. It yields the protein CASSVEGETEAFF.